This T cell receptor beta chain was sequenced during a study of blood T cell repertoires in COVID-19. Some clones are missing from TCRdb's copy, which holds only in-frame ones; the method was immunoSEQ multiplex PCR. The data contain roughly 450,000 clones, roughly 91% of them singletons. The CDR3 runs 11 residues. Trimming removed 5 bases at V and 9 bases at J, with 8 bases between. Germline CDR1 LGHNT, CDR2 FRNRAP. The chain joins TRBV12-5 to TRBJ1-5, with D hard to call. This clonotype was sampled from a man between 18 and 29 years old who had recovered from COVID-19. Sequencing used PBMCs or T cells enriched from blood (not recorded which). The CDR3 region has the DNA TGTGCTAGTGGTCCCGAGAGGCCCCAGCATTTT. This translates into CASGPERPQHF.